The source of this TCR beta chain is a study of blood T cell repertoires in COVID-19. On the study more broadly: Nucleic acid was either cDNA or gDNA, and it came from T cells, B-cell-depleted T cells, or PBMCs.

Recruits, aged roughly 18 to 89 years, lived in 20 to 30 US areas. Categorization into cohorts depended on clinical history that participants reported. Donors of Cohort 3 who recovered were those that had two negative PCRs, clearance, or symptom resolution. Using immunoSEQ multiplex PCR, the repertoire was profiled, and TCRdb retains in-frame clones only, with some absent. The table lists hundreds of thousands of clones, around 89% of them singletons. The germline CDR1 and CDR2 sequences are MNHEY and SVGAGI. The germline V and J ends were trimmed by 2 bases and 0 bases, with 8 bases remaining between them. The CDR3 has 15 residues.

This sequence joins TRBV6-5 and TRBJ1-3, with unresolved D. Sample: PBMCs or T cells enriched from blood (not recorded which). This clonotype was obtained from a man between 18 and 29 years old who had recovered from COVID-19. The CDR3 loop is CASSYVSGSGNTIYF. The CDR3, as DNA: TGTGCCAGCAGTTACGTGAGCGGCTCTGGAAACACCATATATTTT.